Listed here is a single T cell receptor (beta chain). This sequence may be a read error, since a much larger clone differs from it by one base. The CDR3 does not end in the conserved phenylalanine or tryptophan, so this is likely a read error. This sample was taken from a study of CD8+CD57+ T cells in acquired aplastic anemia. Study in general: Yields of DNA that came from sorted CD4+ and CD8+ cells averaged approximately 3.5 ug.

The V gene's germline CDR1 is SGHKS and CDR2 YYEKEE (reference sequence). CDR3 length: 13 residues. V dropped 4 bases and J dropped 6; count of bases not matched to a gene: 6. Patients picked for sequencing had shown CD8+CD57+ cell expansion detected by flow cytometry. TCR beta VDJ and CDR3 profiling used genomic DNA as template. TCRdb itself ran the reads through MiXCR, one entry per CDR3 protein. This sample has more than 150,000 distinct CDR3 sequences, with 48% found just once. This sequence originates from a human donor with aplastic anemia. Sequenced material: sorted CD4+, CD8+, or CD8+CD57+ T cells (not recorded which) from PBMCs. The V gene is TRBV5-5, the J gene TRBJ2-5; 7 nucleotides agree with TRBD1. The CDR3 sequence: CASSPDRGQTQYL. The CDR3 coding sequence is TGTGCCAGCAGCCCAGATAGGGGGCAGACCCAGTACCTC.